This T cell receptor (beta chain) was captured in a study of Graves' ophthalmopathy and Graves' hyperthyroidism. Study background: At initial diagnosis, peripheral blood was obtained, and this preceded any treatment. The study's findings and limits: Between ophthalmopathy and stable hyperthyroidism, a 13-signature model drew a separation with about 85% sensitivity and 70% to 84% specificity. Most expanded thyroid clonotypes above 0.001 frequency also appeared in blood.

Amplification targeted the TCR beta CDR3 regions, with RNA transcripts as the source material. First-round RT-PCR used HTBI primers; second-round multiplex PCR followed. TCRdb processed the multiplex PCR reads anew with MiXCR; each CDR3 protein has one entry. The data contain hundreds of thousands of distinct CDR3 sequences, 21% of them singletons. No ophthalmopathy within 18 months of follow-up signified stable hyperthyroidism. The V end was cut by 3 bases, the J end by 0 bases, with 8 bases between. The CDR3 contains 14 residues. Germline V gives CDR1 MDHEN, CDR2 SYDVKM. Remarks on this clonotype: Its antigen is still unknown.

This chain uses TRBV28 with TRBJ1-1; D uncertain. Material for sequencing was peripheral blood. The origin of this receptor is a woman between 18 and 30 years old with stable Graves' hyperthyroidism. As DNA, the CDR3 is TGTGCCAGCAGTTTGGACGACATGAACACTGAAGCTTTCTTT. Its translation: CASSLDDMNTEAFF.